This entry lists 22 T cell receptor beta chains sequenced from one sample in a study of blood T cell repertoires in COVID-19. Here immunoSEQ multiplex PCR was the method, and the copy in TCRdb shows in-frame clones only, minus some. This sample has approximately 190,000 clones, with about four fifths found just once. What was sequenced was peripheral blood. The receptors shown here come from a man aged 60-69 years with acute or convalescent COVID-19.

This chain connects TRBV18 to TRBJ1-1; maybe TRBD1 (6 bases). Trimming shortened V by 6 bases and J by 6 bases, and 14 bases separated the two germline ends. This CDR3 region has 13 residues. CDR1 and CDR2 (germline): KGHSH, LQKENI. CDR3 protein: CASSGAQGAEAFF. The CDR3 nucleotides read TGTGCCAGCTCGGGGGCACAGGGTGCTGAAGCTTTCTTT.

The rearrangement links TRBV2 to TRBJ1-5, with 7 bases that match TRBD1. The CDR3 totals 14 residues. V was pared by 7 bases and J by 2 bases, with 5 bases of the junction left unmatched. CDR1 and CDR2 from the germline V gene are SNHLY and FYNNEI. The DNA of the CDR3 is TGTGCCAGCACGAACAGGGGAGGCAATCAGCCCCAGCATTTT. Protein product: CASTNRGGNQPQHF.

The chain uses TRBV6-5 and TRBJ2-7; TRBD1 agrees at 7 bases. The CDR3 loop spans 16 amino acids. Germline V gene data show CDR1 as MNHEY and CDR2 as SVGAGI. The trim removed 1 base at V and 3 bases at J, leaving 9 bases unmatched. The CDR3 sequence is CASSYLGATGRYEQYF. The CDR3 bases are TGTGCCAGCAGTTACTTGGGTGCGACAGGGCGCTACGAGCAGTACTTC.

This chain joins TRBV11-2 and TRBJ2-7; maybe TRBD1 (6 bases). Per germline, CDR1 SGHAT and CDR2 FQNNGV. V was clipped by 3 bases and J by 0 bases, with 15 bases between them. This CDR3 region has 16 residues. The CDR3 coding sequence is TGTGCCAGCAGCTTCCGTACTACAGGGTTCTCCTACGAGCAGTACTTC. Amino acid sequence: CASSFRTTGFSYEQYF.

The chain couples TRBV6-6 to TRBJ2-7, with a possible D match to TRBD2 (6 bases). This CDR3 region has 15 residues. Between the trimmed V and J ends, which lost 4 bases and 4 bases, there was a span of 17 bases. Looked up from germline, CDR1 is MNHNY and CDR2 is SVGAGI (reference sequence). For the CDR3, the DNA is TGTGCCAGCAGTTCCCGGGACCGACTAGGATACGAGCAGTACTTC. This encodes CASSSRDRLGYEQYF.

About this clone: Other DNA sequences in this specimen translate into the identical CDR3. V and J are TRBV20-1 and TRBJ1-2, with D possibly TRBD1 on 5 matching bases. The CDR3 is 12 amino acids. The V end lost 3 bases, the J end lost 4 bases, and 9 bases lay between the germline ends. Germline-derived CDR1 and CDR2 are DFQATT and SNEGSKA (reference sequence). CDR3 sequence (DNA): TGCAGTGCTAGTGGGGGGGGCTATGGCTACACCTTC. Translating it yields CSASGGGYGYTF.

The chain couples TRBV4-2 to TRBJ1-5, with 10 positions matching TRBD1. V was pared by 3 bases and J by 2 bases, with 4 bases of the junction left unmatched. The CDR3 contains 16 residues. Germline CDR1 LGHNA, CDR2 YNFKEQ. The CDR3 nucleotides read TGTGCCAGCAGCCAGGCGACAGGGGGCCGCAATCAGCCCCAGCATTTT. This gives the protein CASSQATGGRNQPQHF.

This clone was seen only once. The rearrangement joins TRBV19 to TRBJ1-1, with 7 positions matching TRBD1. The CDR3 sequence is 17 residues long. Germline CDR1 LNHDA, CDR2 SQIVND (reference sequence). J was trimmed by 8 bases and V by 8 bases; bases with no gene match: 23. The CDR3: CASADRSSYRGRPEAFF. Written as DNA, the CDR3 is TGTGCCAGTGCGGACAGGTCCTCGTATAGGGGGAGACCAGAAGCTTTCTTT. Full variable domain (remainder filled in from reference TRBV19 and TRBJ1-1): DGGITQSPKYLFRKEGQNVTLSCEQNLNHDAMYWYRQDPGQGLRLIYYSQIVNDFQKGDIAEGYSVSREKKESFPLTVTSAQKNPTAFYLCASADRSSYRGRPEAFFGQGTRLTVV.

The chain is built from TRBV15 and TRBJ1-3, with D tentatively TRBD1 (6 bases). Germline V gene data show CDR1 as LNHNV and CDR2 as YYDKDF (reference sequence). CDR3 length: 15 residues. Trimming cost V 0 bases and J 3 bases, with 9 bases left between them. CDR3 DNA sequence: TGTGCCACCAGCAGAGAACAGGGTTTTGGAAACACCATATATTTT. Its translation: CATSREQGFGNTIYF.

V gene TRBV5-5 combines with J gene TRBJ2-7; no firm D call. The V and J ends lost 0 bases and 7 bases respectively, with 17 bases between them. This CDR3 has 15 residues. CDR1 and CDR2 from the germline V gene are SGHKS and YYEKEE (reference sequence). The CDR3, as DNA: TGTGCCAGCAGCTTGGCGCCAGGCATTTTATGGGAGCAGTACTTC. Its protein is CASSLAPGILWEQYF.

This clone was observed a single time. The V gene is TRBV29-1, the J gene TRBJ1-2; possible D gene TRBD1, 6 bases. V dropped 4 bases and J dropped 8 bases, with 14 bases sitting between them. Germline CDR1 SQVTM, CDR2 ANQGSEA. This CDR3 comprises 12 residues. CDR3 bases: TGCAGCGTTGGTTACAGGGACGGGGGCTACACCTTC. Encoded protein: CSVGYRDGGYTF.

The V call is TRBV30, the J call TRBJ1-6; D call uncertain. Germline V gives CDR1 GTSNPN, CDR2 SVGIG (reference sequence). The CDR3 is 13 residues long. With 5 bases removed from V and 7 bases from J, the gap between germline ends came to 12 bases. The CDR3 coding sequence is TGTGCCTGGTCGTTACAGACGAATTCACCCCTCCACTTT. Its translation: CAWSLQTNSPLHF. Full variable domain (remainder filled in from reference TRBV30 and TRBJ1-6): SQTIHQWPATLVQPVGSPLSLECTVEGTSNPNLYWYRQAAGRGLQLLFYSVGIGQISSEVPQNLSASRPQDRQFILSSKKLLLSDSGFYLCAWSLQTNSPLHFGNGTRLTVT.

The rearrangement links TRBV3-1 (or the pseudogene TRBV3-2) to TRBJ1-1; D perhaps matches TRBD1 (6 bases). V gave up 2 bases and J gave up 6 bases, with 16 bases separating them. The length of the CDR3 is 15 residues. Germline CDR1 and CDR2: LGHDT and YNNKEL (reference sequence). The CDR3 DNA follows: TGTGCCAGCAGCCAATCTAGGGGGGGAAACGCTGAAGCTTTCTTT. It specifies CASSQSRGGNAEAFF.

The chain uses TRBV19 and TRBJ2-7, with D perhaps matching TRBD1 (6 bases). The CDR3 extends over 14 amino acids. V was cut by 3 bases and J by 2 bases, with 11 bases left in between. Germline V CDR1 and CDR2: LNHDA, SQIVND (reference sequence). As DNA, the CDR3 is TGTGCCAGTAGTATCGGGCAGGGGACCTACGAGCAGTACTTC. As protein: CASSIGQGTYEQYF. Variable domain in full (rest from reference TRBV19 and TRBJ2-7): DGGITQSPKYLFRKEGQNVTLSCEQNLNHDAMYWYRQDPGQGLRLIYYSQIVNDFQKGDIAEGYSVSREKKESFPLTVTSAQKNPTAFYLCASSIGQGTYEQYFGPGTRLTVT.

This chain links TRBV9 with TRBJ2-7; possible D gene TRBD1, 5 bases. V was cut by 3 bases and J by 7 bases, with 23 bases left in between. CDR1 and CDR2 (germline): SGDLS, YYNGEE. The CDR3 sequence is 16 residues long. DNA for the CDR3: TGTGCCAGCAGCGCCCAGGGTATGGGGCTGATTTGGGAGCAGTACTTC. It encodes CASSAQGMGLIWEQYF.

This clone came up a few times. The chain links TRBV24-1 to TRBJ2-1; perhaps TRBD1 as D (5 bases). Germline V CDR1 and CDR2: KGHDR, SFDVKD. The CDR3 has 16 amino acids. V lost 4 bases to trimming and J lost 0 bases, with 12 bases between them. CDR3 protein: CATSDLRASSYNEQFF. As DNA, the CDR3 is TGTGCCACCAGTGACCTCAGGGCCAGCTCCTACAATGAGCAGTTCTTC.

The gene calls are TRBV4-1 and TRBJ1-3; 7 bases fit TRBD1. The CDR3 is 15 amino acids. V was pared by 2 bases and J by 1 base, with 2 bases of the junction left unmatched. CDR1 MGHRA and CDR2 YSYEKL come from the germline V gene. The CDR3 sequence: CASSQTTGSGNTIYF. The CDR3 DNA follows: TGCGCCAGCAGCCAAACGACAGGGTCTGGAAACACCATATATTTT.

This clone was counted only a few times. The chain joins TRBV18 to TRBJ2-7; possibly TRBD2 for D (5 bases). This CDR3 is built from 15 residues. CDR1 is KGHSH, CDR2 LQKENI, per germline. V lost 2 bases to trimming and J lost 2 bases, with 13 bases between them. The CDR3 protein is CASSPSSAVPYEQYF. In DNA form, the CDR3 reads TGTGCCAGCTCACCATCGTCAGCGGTCCCCTACGAGCAGTACTTC.

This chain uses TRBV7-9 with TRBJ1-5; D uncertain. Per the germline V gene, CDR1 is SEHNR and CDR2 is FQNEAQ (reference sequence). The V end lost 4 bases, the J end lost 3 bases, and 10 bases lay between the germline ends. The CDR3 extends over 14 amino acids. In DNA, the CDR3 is TGTGCCAGCAGCTCAGAAATCCCCAATCAGCCCCAGCATTTT. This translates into CASSSEIPNQPQHF.

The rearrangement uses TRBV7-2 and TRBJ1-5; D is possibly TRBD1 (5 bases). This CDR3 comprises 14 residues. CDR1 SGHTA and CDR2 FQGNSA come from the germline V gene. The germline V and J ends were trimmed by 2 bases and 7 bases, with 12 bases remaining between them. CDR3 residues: CASSLREGRQPQHF. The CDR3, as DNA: TGTGCCAGCAGCTTAAGGGAGGGGCGGCAGCCCCAGCATTTT.

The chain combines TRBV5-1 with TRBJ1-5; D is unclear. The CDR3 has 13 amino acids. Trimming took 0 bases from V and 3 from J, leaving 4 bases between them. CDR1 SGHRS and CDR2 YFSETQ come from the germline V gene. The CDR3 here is CASSLDYNQPQHF. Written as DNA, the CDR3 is TGCGCCAGCAGCTTGGATTACAATCAGCCCCAGCATTTT. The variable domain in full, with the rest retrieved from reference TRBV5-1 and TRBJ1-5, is KAGVTQTPRYLIKTRGQQVTLSCSPISGHRSVSWYQQTPGQGLQFLFEYFSETQRNKGNFPGRFSGRQFSNSRSEMNVSTLELGDSALYLCASSLDYNQPQHFGDGTRLSIL.

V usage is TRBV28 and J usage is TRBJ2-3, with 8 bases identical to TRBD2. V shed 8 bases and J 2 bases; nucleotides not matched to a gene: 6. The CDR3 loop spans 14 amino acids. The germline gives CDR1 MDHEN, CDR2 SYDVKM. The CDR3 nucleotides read TGTGCCAGCCGAAGCGGGAGTGTCACAGATACGCAGTATTTT. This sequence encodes CASRSGSVTDTQYF.